This T cell receptor (beta chain) emerged from a study of blood T cell repertoires in COVID-19. Study-wide context: Acute and convalescent COVID-19 specimens originated in the United States, Italy and Spain. PBMCs, B-cell-depleted T cells, or T cells provided the cDNA or gDNA that made up the material.

A Seattle source enrolled patients during active infection and followed them longitudinally. TCRdb's table, derived via immunoSEQ multiplex PCR, lists solely in-frame clones and lacks some. The table records hundreds of thousands of clones, about 90% of them present only once. The specimen was peripheral blood. The clonotype was recovered from a woman under 40 with COVID-19, enrolled during active disease.

CDR3 in amino acids: CASSPQTGWTYNSPLHF. CDR3 sequence (DNA): TGTGCCAGCAGCCCCCAAACCGGGTGGACCTATAATTCACCCCTCCACTTT. The chain joins TRBV3-1 (or the pseudogene TRBV3-2) to TRBJ1-6; D not certain. The CDR3 has 17 residues. V dropped 4 bases and J dropped 2 bases, with 15 bases sitting between them. Germline CDR1 LGHDT, CDR2 YNNKEL (reference sequence).